Included here is one TCR beta chain sequence, with context. This entry comes from a study of OX40 agonist ivuxolimab in advanced cancers. Study details: People who had prior anti-PD-1, anti-PD-L1 or anti-CTLA-4 therapy could take part, and under 45% had some.

Trimming removed 0 bases from V and 7 bases from J, with 9 bases in between. The CDR3 length is 13 residues. The germline gives CDR1 MGHRA, CDR2 YSYEKL. The protocol was immunoSEQ multiplex PCR, while the TCRdb copy is restricted to in-frame clones and leaves out a portion. The sample includes roughly 25,000 clones, 75% to 80% of them seen just once. This TCR came from an adult with an advanced solid tumor such as melanoma, head and neck, liver or kidney cancer. This specimen was CD4+ or CD8+ T cells sorted from blood, taken in a trial of the OX40 agonist ivuxolimab. The chain is built from TRBV4-1 and TRBJ1-2; D unclear. CDR3 sequence (DNA): TGCGCCAGCAGCCAAGAATTTCAAGCTGGCTACACCTTC. Its translation: CASSQEFQAGYTF.